This TCR beta chain originates from a study of blood T cell repertoires in COVID-19. Study summary: In each case, the material was cDNA or gDNA derived from T cells, B-cell-depleted T cells, or PBMCs.

CDR3 size: 18 residues. V trimming: 2 bases; J trimming: 0 bases; junction bases outside the gene matches: 7. Germline V CDR1 and CDR2: MNHNS, SASEGT. What the recovered Cohort 3 donors had was two negative PCRs, clearance, or symptom resolution. The data were produced by immunoSEQ multiplex PCR, yet TCRdb's version contains in-frame clones alone and is incomplete. The table includes 380,000 or so clones, 87% detected once. The rearrangement uses TRBV6-1 and TRBJ1-5; 10 bases align to TRBD1. The sequenced sample was PBMCs or T cells enriched from blood (not recorded which). The receptor was isolated from a man in his thirties or forties who had recovered from COVID-19. CDR3 loop: CASSERTGGSPSNQPQHF. CDR3 DNA: TGTGCCAGCAGTGAAAGGACAGGGGGAAGTCCTAGCAATCAGCCCCAGCATTTT.